This entry concerns a single T cell receptor (beta chain). Authors' processing steps: Estimation of nucleated cell counts was performed using reference gene primer amplification. Clones were read by immunoSEQ multiplex PCR, and TCRdb kept only the in-frame ones, dropping some. V and J calls and clone size follow that table, whereas D and trimming were derived from the DNA. The sample has under 75,000 clones, about three quarters seen once. This specimen belongs to a study of blood T cell repertoires in COVID-19. About the study: Researchers got acute and convalescent COVID-19 samples from the United States, Italy and Spain. PBMCs, B-cell-depleted T cells, or T cells were the source of the cDNA or gDNA that made up the material.

The V and J ends lost 3 bases and 7 bases, in that order; junction bases with no gene match: 10. The germline V gene encodes CDR1 SEHNR and CDR2 FQNEAQ (reference sequence). There are 15 residues in the CDR3. The sequenced material came from peripheral blood. This clonotype was sampled from a woman older than 75 with acute or convalescent COVID-19. The chain recombines TRBV7-9 with TRBJ2-7, with 9 bases fitting TRBD1. CDR3 protein: CASSFSGTGRLEQYF. The CDR3 region has the DNA TGTGCCAGCAGCTTCTCCGGGACAGGGAGGTTGGAGCAGTACTTC. Full variable domain (outside the CDR3, taken from reference TRBV7-9 and TRBJ2-7): DTGVSQNPRHKITKRGQNVTFRCDPISEHNRLYWYRQTLGQGPEFLTYFQNEAQLEKSRLLSDRFSAERPKGSFSTLEIQRTEQGDSAMYLCASSFSGTGRLEQYFGPGTRLTVT.